The 30 T cell receptor beta chains in this list originate from one sample, sequenced in a study of control samples from healthy donors and cancer patients. Here immunoSEQ multiplex PCR was the method, and the copy in TCRdb shows in-frame clones only, minus some. The table shows around 100,000 clones, with about 90% occurring only once. The source material was blood. The source is a woman between 18 and 29 years old in good health.

The chain uses TRBV5-1 and TRBJ2-6, with D hard to call. Germline V gives CDR1 SGHRS, CDR2 YFSETQ. The CDR3 length is 15 residues. V shed 0 bases and J shed 0 bases, with 4 bases lying between them. The CDR3 is CASSLVRSGANVLTF. The CDR3 DNA sequence: TGCGCCAGCAGCTTGGTCCGCTCTGGGGCCAACGTCCTGACTTTC.

A single count supports this clone. This rearrangement joins TRBV12-3 or TRBV12-4 to TRBJ1-1, with TRBD1 as a possible D gene (6 bases). Deletions cut 9 bases from V and 10 bases from J, with 15 bases between. The CDR3 runs 11 residues. CDR3 amino acids: CASSVEGGAFF. CDR3 nucleotides: TGTGCCAGTTCAGTGGAGGGGGGAGCTTTCTTT.

For the CDR3, the DNA is TGTGCCAGCAGAAGGGACAGCAATCAGCCCCAGCATTTT. Amino acids: CASRRDSNQPQHF. The chain carries TRBV6-5 and TRBJ1-5; TRBD1 is a possible D gene (5 bases). V lost 6 bases to trimming and J lost 1 base, with 7 bases between them. Germline V gives CDR1 MNHEY, CDR2 SVGAGI. The CDR3 consists of 13 residues.

In the case of this clone: Other DNA sequences in this specimen translate into the identical CDR3. The chain is built from TRBV7-2 and TRBJ2-3; 10 bases fit TRBD2. V trimming: 4 bases; J trimming: 4 bases; junction bases outside the gene matches: 5. CDR3 length: 15 residues. Germline V gene data show CDR1 as SGHTA and CDR2 as FQGNSA. For the CDR3, the DNA is TGTGCCAGCAGCTCCCTAGCGGGAGCCCCAGATACGCAGTATTTT. Protein product: CASSSLAGAPDTQYF.

The sample holds one count of this clone. The rearrangement joins TRBV2 to TRBJ2-6, with D unresolved. This CDR3 has 16 residues. V dropped 4 bases and J dropped 0 bases, with 10 bases sitting between them. CDR1 SNHLY and CDR2 FYNNEI come from the germline V gene. In DNA form, the CDR3 reads TGTGCCAGCAGTGGCATCTCAAGCTCTGGGGCCAACGTCCTGACTTTC. Protein product: CASSGISSSGANVLTF.

V gene TRBV7-9 combines with J gene TRBJ2-3; D is perhaps TRBD2 (6 bases). Trimming took 5 bases from V and 7 from J, leaving 25 bases between them. Germline loops: CDR1 SEHNR, CDR2 FQNEAQ (reference sequence). The CDR3 is 17 residues long. CDR3 nucleotide sequence: TGTGCCAGCAGCCCGCGACTAGGGAAACTCTTAATGAATACGCAGTATTTT. It encodes CASSPRLGKLLMNTQYF.

CDR3 bases: TGTGCCAGCACCTTGGGGAGACAGGACAGCTCCTATAATTCACCCCTCCACTTT. It specifies CASTLGRQDSSYNSPLHF. The chain links TRBV28 to TRBJ1-6; D is possibly TRBD1 (6 bases). Germline assignment: CDR1 MDHEN and CDR2 SYDVKM. Trimming took off 7 bases at V and 0 bases at J, with 19 bases between the two ends. CDR3 length: 18 amino acids.

The V call is TRBV18, the J call TRBJ2-7, with D hard to call. From germline, CDR1 is KGHSH and CDR2 LQKENI. V lost 6 bases and J lost 3, with 9 bases in between. The CDR3 covers 12 residues. The CDR3 DNA reads as TGTGCCAGCTCTCGGACGGACTACGAGCAGTACTTC. Encoded protein: CASSRTDYEQYF. The whole variable domain, remainder taken from reference TRBV18 and TRBJ2-7, is NAGVMQNPRHLVRRRGQEARLRCSPMKGHSHVYWYRQLPEEGLKFMVYLQKENIIDESGMPKERFSAEFPKEGPSILRIQQVVRGDSAAYFCASSRTDYEQYFGPGTRLTVT.

The rearrangement joins TRBV11-3 to TRBJ2-7; TRBD2 agrees at 14 bases. CDR3 length: 15 residues. With 4 bases clipped from V and 5 bases from J, the junction kept 4 bases outside the gene matches. Germline values: CDR1 SGHNT, CDR2 YENEEA. The CDR3 coding sequence is TGTGCCAGCAGCTCACCGGGACTAGCGGGAGACGAGCAGTACTTC. Translated: CASSSPGLAGDEQYF.

V usage is TRBV19 and J usage is TRBJ2-1, with 8 bases fitting TRBD2. Trimming cost V 1 base and J 9 bases; bases outside gene matches: 11. Germline CDR1 reads LNHDA; CDR2 reads SQIVND (reference sequence). The CDR3 contains 16 residues. CDR3 protein: CASSIVRTSFYGEQFF. The CDR3 region has the DNA TGTGCCAGTAGTATAGTGCGGACTAGCTTTTACGGTGAGCAGTTCTTC.

V and J are TRBV10-1 and TRBJ2-7; 9 nucleotides agree with TRBD1. The germline CDR1 and CDR2 sequences are WNHNN and SYGVQD (reference sequence). V lost 4 bases and J lost 1; bases outside the gene matches: 8. The CDR3 extends over 16 amino acids. CDR3 in amino acids: CASSAHGTGISYEQYF. The CDR3 region has the DNA TGCGCCAGCAGTGCACACGGGACAGGGATATCCTACGAGCAGTACTTC.

This chain joins TRBV5-4 and TRBJ1-1; D may be TRBD1 (6 bases). The CDR3 totals 15 residues. The germline CDR1 and CDR2 sequences are SGHNT and YYREEE (reference sequence). The V end lost 0 bases, the J end lost 7 bases, and 16 bases lay between the germline ends. The CDR3 reads CASSLGGTSLLEAFF. CDR3 sequence (DNA): TGTGCCAGCAGCTTGGGTGGGACAAGCCTCCTTGAAGCTTTCTTT.

The gene calls are TRBV30 and TRBJ1-6; D is ambiguous. The CDR3 extends over 13 amino acids. Germline values: CDR1 GTSNPN, CDR2 SVGIG (reference sequence). The CDR3 spells CARGPAGDSPLHF. CDR3 bases: TGTGCACGAGGGCCGGCCGGGGATTCACCCCTCCACTTT.

The chain recombines TRBV4-1 with TRBJ2-1; no clear D gene. Trimming cost V 2 bases and J 7 bases, with 3 bases left between them. The CDR3 runs to 11 residues. Per the germline V gene, CDR1 is MGHRA and CDR2 is YSYEKL. CDR3 DNA: TGCGCCAGCAGCCAAACAAATGAGCAGTTCTTC. This codes for CASSQTNEQFF.

The chain employs TRBV18 and TRBJ1-2; D not resolved. Looked up from germline, CDR1 is KGHSH and CDR2 is LQKENI. This CDR3 region has 15 residues. The ends were cut back, 6 bases at V and 1 base at J, with 15 bases in the middle. The CDR3 DNA follows: TGTGCCAGCTCTCCCTTACGCGGGAATAACTATGGCTACACCTTC. As protein: CASSPLRGNNYGYTF.

This rearrangement joins TRBV27 to TRBJ1-1; a weak D match, TRBD1 (6 bases). Germline V gives CDR1 MNHEY, CDR2 SMNVEV (reference sequence). The CDR3 consists of 14 residues. Trimming took 3 bases from V and 5 from J, leaving 13 bases between them. The CDR3 loop is CASSFTGARTEAFF. The DNA for the CDR3 is TGTGCCAGCAGTTTTACGGGGGCGAGGACTGAAGCTTTCTTT.

The rearrangement joins TRBV20-1 to TRBJ1-2; TRBD1 agrees at 8 bases. J gave up 4 bases and V 3 bases, and 4 bases lay outside the gene matches. The CDR3 is made up of 13 amino acids. Germline assignment: CDR1 DFQATT and CDR2 SNEGSKA (reference sequence). CDR3 region: CSASSDRAYGYTF. CDR3 DNA sequence: TGCAGTGCTAGTTCGGACAGGGCCTATGGCTACACCTTC.

The chain carries TRBV30 and TRBJ2-7; D perhaps matches TRBD2 (7 bases). The CDR3 covers 13 residues. Germline V CDR1 and CDR2: GTSNPN, SVGIG (reference sequence). Trimming took 1 base from V and 2 from J, leaving 9 bases between them. CDR3 nucleotides: TGTGCCTGGAGTGGGGGGGGGCCCTACGAGCAGTACTTC. Its translation is CAWSGGGPYEQYF.

The chain is built from TRBV11-2 and TRBJ2-3, with 10 positions matching TRBD2. The CDR3 contains 15 residues. V lost 6 bases, J lost 5 bases, and 8 bases stayed unmatched. CDR1 is SGHAT and CDR2 is FQNNGV in the germline V gene. This CDR3 reads CASRLASGRRDTQYF. CDR3 in DNA: TGTGCCAGCAGGCTGGCTAGCGGGAGAAGAGATACGCAGTATTTT.

This rearrangement joins TRBV6-5 to TRBJ1-5; D is perhaps TRBD1 (6 bases). V lost 6 bases, J lost 4 bases, and 13 bases lay in between. CDR1 and CDR2 from the germline V gene are MNHEY and SVGAGI. The CDR3 totals 14 residues. The CDR3 is CASRARGRNQPQHF. The CDR3 region has the DNA TGTGCCAGCAGAGCCAGGGGAAGGAATCAGCCCCAGCATTTT.

V gene TRBV27 combines with J gene TRBJ1-6, with unresolved D. V was trimmed by 3 bases and J by 8 bases, leaving 5 bases between them. CDR1 is MNHEY and CDR2 is SMNVEV in the germline V gene (reference sequence). The CDR3 has 12 amino acids. CDR3 amino acids: CASSFLDSPLHF. In DNA, the CDR3 is TGTGCCAGCAGTTTTCTGGATTCACCCCTCCACTTT.

This chain connects TRBV27 to TRBJ1-1, with a possible D match to TRBD1 (5 bases). In germline, CDR1 is MNHEY, CDR2 SMNVEV (reference sequence). The CDR3 runs 16 residues. Deletions cut 5 bases from V and 6 bases from J, with 22 bases between. This CDR3 reads CASSPTTVGFNPEAFF. The CDR3 DNA follows: TGTGCCAGCAGTCCGACGACAGTCGGTTTCAATCCTGAAGCTTTCTTT.

The chain has TRBV6-2 or TRBV6-3 and TRBJ2-7, with D uncertain. The V and J ends lost 6 bases and 2 bases respectively, with 8 bases between them. CDR1 is MNHEY and CDR2 is SVGEGT in the germline V gene. The CDR3 consists of 12 residues. As DNA, the CDR3 is TGTGCCAGCAGCCCCACTCCCTACGAGCAGTACTTC. This gives the protein CASSPTPYEQYF.

This clone was seen a few times. This rearrangement joins TRBV6-6 to TRBJ1-5, with 7 bases lining up with TRBD1. Germline loops: CDR1 MNHNY, CDR2 SVGAGI (reference sequence). V gave up 4 bases and J gave up 4 bases; unmatched junction bases: 4. CDR3 length equals 14 residues. CDR3 coding DNA: TGTGCCAGCAGTTCAGGGGGTGGGAATCAGCCCCAGCATTTT. As protein: CASSSGGGNQPQHF.

This clone was seen once. The chain links TRBV7-9 to TRBJ2-7; D may correspond to TRBD1 or TRBD2 (5 bases each). V was trimmed by 7 bases and J by 6 bases, leaving 22 bases between them. Germline values: CDR1 SEHNR, CDR2 FQNEAQ (reference sequence). The CDR3 consists of 15 residues. The CDR3 sequence is CASTPLGREVREQYF. In nucleotides, the CDR3 is TGTGCCAGCACTCCACTGGGACGCGAAGTTCGCGAGCAGTACTTC.

The chain uses TRBV5-6 and TRBJ2-1; 12 bases match TRBD2. V lost 4 bases, J lost 5 bases, and 7 bases stayed unmatched. Germline CDR1 is SGHDT and CDR2 is YYEEEE. This CDR3 is built from 16 residues. CDR3 in DNA: TGTGCCAGCAGCCAGCCGGGACTAGCGGGCGACAATGAGCAGTTCTTC. Residues: CASSQPGLAGDNEQFF.

This clone was counted a single time. The genes are TRBV11-2 and TRBJ2-2; no definite D call. Looked up from germline, CDR1 is SGHAT and CDR2 is FQNNGV. This CDR3 is 16 amino acids long. The V end lost 2 bases, the J end lost 1 base, and 11 bases lay between the germline ends. CDR3 coding DNA: TGTGCCAGCAGCTTATTTACACAGATGAACACCGGGGAGCTGTTTTTT. This gives the protein CASSLFTQMNTGELFF.

V is TRBV10-2 and J is TRBJ1-1; possibly TRBD1 for D (5 bases). Trimming cost V 8 bases and J 3 bases, with 16 bases left between them. Germline loops: CDR1 WSHSY, CDR2 SAAADI. The CDR3 runs to 14 residues. In DNA, the CDR3 is TGCGCCAGCGCAGGGTTTACGGGGTACACTGAAGCTTTCTTT. Protein sequence: CASAGFTGYTEAFF.

V and J are TRBV30 and TRBJ1-6, with 8 bases fitting TRBD1. This CDR3 region has 15 residues. V lost 3 bases to trimming and J lost 6 bases; unmatched junction nucleotides: 7. Germline lookup yields CDR1 GTSNPN and CDR2 SVGIG (reference sequence). The CDR3 DNA follows: TGTGCCTGGAGCCAGGGGGCAGGGGTTAATTCACCCCTCCACTTT. It codes for CAWSQGAGVNSPLHF. Variable domain in full (rest from reference TRBV30 and TRBJ1-6): SQTIHQWPATLVQPVGSPLSLECTVEGTSNPNLYWYRQAAGRGLQLLFYSVGIGQISSEVPQNLSASRPQDRQFILSSKKLLLSDSGFYLCAWSQGAGVNSPLHFGNGTRLTVT.

The genes are TRBV6-5 and TRBJ1-1; possibly TRBD1 for D (5 bases). This CDR3 is built from 15 residues. Germline V lookup: CDR1 MNHEY, CDR2 SVGAGI. The V gene lost 6 bases and the J gene lost 5 bases, with 19 bases spanning the gap. CDR3 in amino acids: CASRPLDKTRTEAFF. The CDR3 DNA sequence: TGTGCCAGCAGACCACTGGACAAAACAAGGACTGAAGCTTTCTTT.